The 31 T cell receptor beta chains given below trace back to one sample, sequenced in a study of blood T cell repertoires in COVID-19. The protocol was immunoSEQ multiplex PCR, while the TCRdb copy is restricted to in-frame clones and leaves out a portion. The sample yields fewer than 200,000 clones, under 90% seen once. The sample taken for sequencing was PBMCs or T cells enriched from blood (not recorded which). These receptors came from a man in his sixties who had recovered from COVID-19.

V and J are TRBV3-1 (or the pseudogene TRBV3-2) and TRBJ2-5; 13 bases fit TRBD2. V shed 3 bases, J shed 5 bases, and the junction held 12 bases outside the gene matches. Germline CDR1 reads LGHDT; CDR2 reads YNNKEL (reference sequence). The CDR3 contains 18 residues. In DNA, the CDR3 is TGTGCCAGCAGCCAGGGGAAACTAGCGGGAGGGCCATGGGAGACCCAGTACTTC. Its protein product is CASSQGKLAGGPWETQYF.

The chain combines TRBV9 with TRBJ2-5; 14 bases match TRBD2. CDR3 length: 17 residues. J was trimmed by 4 bases and V by 3 bases; bases with no gene match: 8. The germline V gene encodes CDR1 SGDLS and CDR2 YYNGEE. The CDR3 here is CASSAGGTSGSLETQYF. DNA of the CDR3: TGTGCCAGCAGCGCGGGGGGGACTAGCGGGAGTCTAGAGACCCAGTACTTC.

The chain recombines TRBV7-2 with TRBJ2-2; D possibly corresponds to TRBD1 (5 bases). V lost 4 bases, J lost 2 bases, and 17 bases lay in between. The CDR3 has 17 residues. Germline CDR1 is SGHTA and CDR2 is FQGNSA. The CDR3 DNA reads TGTGCCAGCAGCTCTGCCCGCCTAAGGGGAAACACCGGGGAGCTGTTTTTT. As protein: CASSSARLRGNTGELFF.

The V call is TRBV3-1 (or the pseudogene TRBV3-2), the J call TRBJ2-7, with 10 bases matching TRBD2. The CDR3 length is 13 residues. Germline trimming cut 6 bases from V and 5 bases from J; bases unmatched to any gene: 4. The germline gives CDR1 LGHDT, CDR2 YNNKEL (reference sequence). The CDR3 is CASRASGGHEQYF. The DNA for the CDR3 is TGTGCCAGCAGGGCTAGCGGGGGTCACGAGCAGTACTTC.

The gene calls are TRBV12-3 or TRBV12-4 and TRBJ1-1, with 7 nucleotides matching TRBD1. The trim removed 11 bases at V and 2 bases at J, leaving 8 bases unmatched. This CDR3 region has 13 residues. CDR3 nucleotides: TGTGCCTCAAGGGGGCGAAGAAACACTGAAGCTTTCTTT. The encoded protein is CASRGRRNTEAFF.

This clone was counted between two and nine times. The V call is TRBV24-1, the J call TRBJ1-5; the D gene is possibly TRBD1 (5 bases). V lost 1 base to trimming and J lost 8 bases, with 8 bases between them. The CDR3 totals 13 residues. Germline values: CDR1 KGHDR, CDR2 SFDVKD. In nucleotides, the CDR3 is TGTGCCACCAGTGATTTTGGGGGGAAGCCCCAGCATTTT. Translation gives CATSDFGGKPQHF.

This clone was counted ten times or more. The chain uses TRBV3-1 (or the pseudogene TRBV3-2) and TRBJ1-6; 7 nucleotides align to TRBD1. J was trimmed by 10 bases and V by 4 bases; bases with no gene match: 10. CDR1 is LGHDT and CDR2 is YNNKEL in the germline V gene (reference sequence). This CDR3 region has 15 residues. This CDR3 reads CASSPDREERSPLHF. As DNA, the CDR3 is TGTGCCAGCAGCCCCGACAGGGAAGAAAGATCACCCCTCCACTTT.

The chain carries TRBV6-5 and TRBJ2-7; 12 bases align to TRBD1. The CDR3 has 14 residues. Germline V gene lookup returns CDR1 MNHEY and CDR2 SVGAGI. Germline trimming cut 7 bases from V and 7 bases from J; bases unmatched to any gene: 8. The CDR3 DNA is TGTGCCAGCAAGCGGGACAGGGGGCTTAGGGAGCAGTACTTC. As protein: CASKRDRGLREQYF.

Here the CDR3 reads CASSGTGIEEQFF. In DNA, the CDR3 is TGTGCCAGTAGTGGAACAGGGATCGAGGAGCAGTTCTTC. V gene TRBV19 combines with J gene TRBJ2-1, with TRBD1 as a possible D gene (6 bases). The CDR3 loop spans 13 amino acids. Trimming pared 5 bases from V and 10 bases from J, leaving 15 bases between. The germline CDR1 and CDR2 sequences are LNHDA and SQIVND (reference sequence).

The table lists this clone with a few counts. The chain joins TRBV6-5 to TRBJ2-7; tentative D call: TRBD1 (5 bases). The CDR3 totals 14 residues. V shed 6 bases and J shed 3 bases, with 15 bases lying between them. The germline CDR1 and CDR2 sequences are MNHEY and SVGAGI. The CDR3 loop reads CASRRVRTNYEQYF. The CDR3 DNA reads TGTGCCAGCAGAAGAGTCAGGACAAACTACGAGCAGTACTTC.

The rearrangement links TRBV10-2 to TRBJ2-7; 10 bases map to TRBD1. The CDR3 covers 16 residues. The V gene end was trimmed by 3 bases and the J gene end by 5 bases; junction bases not matched to a gene: 10. Germline CDR1 is WSHSY and CDR2 is SAAADI. The CDR3 DNA is TGCGCCAGCAGTGACCTGGGGGGGACAGGGGCCAACGAGCAGTACTTC. Protein product: CASSDLGGTGANEQYF.

The chain links TRBV7-3 to TRBJ2-1; 10 nucleotides agree with TRBD2. The germline gives CDR1 SGHTA, CDR2 FQGTGA. The junction had 5 bases not matched to a gene; V was cut back by 4 bases and J by 5 bases. The CDR3 has 15 residues. The CDR3 DNA follows: TGTGCCAGCAGCTCCAGCGGGAGGGCCAACAATGAGCAGTTCTTC. Translation: CASSSSGRANNEQFF. The whole variable domain, filled in from reference TRBV7-3 and TRBJ2-1, reads GAGVSQTPSNKVTEKGKYVELRCDPISGHTALYWYRQSLGQGPEFLIYFQGTGAADDSGLPNDRFFAVRPEGSVSTLKIQRTERGDSAVYLCASSSSGRANNEQFFGPGTRLTVL.

The CDR3 nucleotides are TGTGCCAGCAGCGCGACTAGCGGGAGCTACGAGCAGTACTTC. Translating it yields CASSATSGSYEQYF. The chain joins TRBV9 to TRBJ2-7, with 12 bases aligning to TRBD2. CDR1 is SGDLS, CDR2 YYNGEE, per germline. Unmatched junction bases numbered 1, after V lost 3 bases and J lost 3 bases. CDR3 length equals 14 residues.

The genes are TRBV28 and TRBJ1-1; D may be TRBD1 (6 bases). The germline V and J ends were trimmed by 5 bases and 1 base, with 8 bases remaining between them. The CDR3 is made up of 13 amino acids. CDR1 is MDHEN, CDR2 SYDVKM, per germline. The CDR3: CASSRGGNTEAFF. The CDR3 DNA reads as TGTGCCAGCAGTAGGGGGGGGAACACTGAAGCTTTCTTT. The entire variable domain, with the rest obtained from reference TRBV28 and TRBJ1-1, is as follows: DVKVTQSSRYLVKRTGEKVFLECVQDMDHENMFWYRQDPGLGLRLIYFSYDVKMKEKGDIPEGYSVSREKKERFSLILESASTNQTSMYLCASSRGGNTEAFFGQGTRLTVV.

CDR3 sequence reads: CASGLSRDTYNEQFF. In DNA, the CDR3 is TGTGCTAGTGGTTTGTCCAGGGACACCTACAATGAGCAGTTCTTC. The J gene is TRBJ2-1, the V gene TRBV12-5; D possibly corresponds to TRBD1 (6 bases). The germline V gene encodes CDR1 LGHNT and CDR2 FRNRAP. Trimming cost V 2 bases and J 2 bases, with 10 bases left between them. This CDR3 contains 15 residues.

This clone has a handful of counts. V usage is TRBV11-1 and J usage is TRBJ1-1, with 8 bases fitting TRBD1. In germline, CDR1 is SGHAT, CDR2 FQDESV (reference sequence). The length of the CDR3 is 12 residues. V was clipped by 7 bases and J by 8 bases; unmatched bases: 6. The CDR3 region has the DNA TGTGCCAGCAACTCACAGGGGGTGGAAGCTTTCTTT. It specifies CASNSQGVEAFF.

The CDR3 DNA reads as TGTGCCACCAGTGATGCGACAGGTGAGCAGTACTTC. This codes for CATSDATGEQYF. This chain joins TRBV24-1 and TRBJ2-7; tentatively, D is TRBD1 (6 bases). V lost 3 bases and J lost 7, with 9 bases in between. This CDR3 is 12 amino acids long. The germline CDR1 and CDR2 sequences are KGHDR and SFDVKD.

This chain links TRBV7-2 with TRBJ2-7; 8 bases map to TRBD1. V shed 4 bases, J shed 0 bases, and the junction held 2 bases outside the gene matches. CDR3 length: 14 residues. The germline V gene encodes CDR1 SGHTA and CDR2 FQGNSA. The CDR3 protein is CASSWTGSSYEQYF. DNA for the CDR3: TGTGCCAGCAGCTGGACAGGGAGCTCCTACGAGCAGTACTTC.

This sequence joins TRBV7-3 and TRBJ2-2, with 8 bases matching TRBD1. CDR1 SGHTA and CDR2 FQGTGA come from the germline V gene. The CDR3 runs to 17 residues. Germline trimming cut 0 bases from V and 6 bases from J; bases unmatched to any gene: 9. The CDR3 region is CASSLTPGQGTSGELFF. The CDR3 region has the DNA TGTGCCAGCAGCTTAACGCCCGGACAGGGAACGTCCGGGGAGCTGTTTTTT.

J is TRBJ1-4 and V is TRBV9; no clear D gene. Trimming shortened V by 5 bases and J by 7 bases, and 9 bases separated the two germline ends. The CDR3 totals 12 residues. Germline CDR1 reads SGDLS; CDR2 reads YYNGEE. The CDR3 sequence: CASRGNTEKLFF. In DNA form, the CDR3 reads TGTGCCAGCAGGGGCAACACTGAAAAACTGTTTTTT.

CDR3 sequence: CASSMSGGVDEKLFF. DNA of the CDR3: TGTGCCAGTAGTATGTCAGGGGGCGTAGATGAAAAACTGTTTTTT. The gene calls are TRBV19 and TRBJ1-4, with 8 nucleotides matching TRBD1. The length of the CDR3 is 15 residues. The germline V gene encodes CDR1 LNHDA and CDR2 SQIVND (reference sequence). Germline trimming cut 3 bases from V and 6 bases from J; bases unmatched to any gene: 6.

The chain employs TRBV20-1 and TRBJ1-5; D gene ambiguous. CDR1 and CDR2 from the germline V gene are DFQATT and SNEGSKA (reference sequence). This CDR3 contains 10 residues. Trimming took off 3 bases at V and 11 bases at J, with 8 bases between the two ends. CDR3 residues: CSASGVAQHF. The CDR3 DNA sequence: TGCAGTGCTAGTGGAGTGGCCCAGCATTTT.

The chain recombines TRBV10-3 with TRBJ2-1, with 7 bases lining up with TRBD2. This CDR3 contains 17 residues. Germline loops: CDR1 ENHRY, CDR2 SYGVKD. V shed 4 bases, J shed 4 bases, and the junction held 13 bases outside the gene matches. CDR3 bases: TGTGCCATCAGTGGGACCTCCGGGACTATAAAGTACAATGAGCAGTTCTTC. It encodes CAISGTSGTIKYNEQFF.

V usage is TRBV5-8 and J usage is TRBJ2-1, with TRBD2 matching over 12 bases. CDR3 length equals 14 residues. With V trimmed by 3 bases and J by 8 bases, 3 bases remained unmatched. CDR1 SGHTS and CDR2 YDEGEE come from the germline V gene. Written as DNA, the CDR3 is TGTGCCAGCAGCTGGACTAGCGGGACTTATGAGCAGTTCTTC. Translation gives CASSWTSGTYEQFF.

This clone was picked up a small number of times. The V gene is TRBV5-4, the J gene TRBJ2-1, with 11 bases fitting TRBD2. The CDR3 consists of 17 residues. Germline values: CDR1 SGHNT, CDR2 YYREEE (reference sequence). The V gene end was trimmed by 4 bases and the J gene end by 3 bases; junction bases not matched to a gene: 9. CDR3 nucleotides: TGTGCCAGCAGCCGAGGGGTAGCGGGGGGGATCTACAATGAGCAGTTCTTC. Translating gives CASSRGVAGGIYNEQFF.

The count of this clone is one. V usage is TRBV9 and J usage is TRBJ2-2, with a possible D match to TRBD2 (5 bases). CDR3 length: 14 residues. The V gene lost 3 bases and the J gene lost 8 bases, with 14 bases spanning the gap. Per germline, CDR1 SGDLS and CDR2 YYNGEE. The CDR3 nucleotides are TGTGCCAGCAGCGGTAGCAACGTAGCGGGGGAGCTGTTTTTT. Protein: CASSGSNVAGELFF. Based on the CDR3 plus reference TRBV9 and TRBJ2-2, the full variable domain is DSGVTQTPKHLITATGQRVTLRCSPRSGDLSVYWYQQSLDQGLQFLIQYYNGEERAKGNILERFSAQQFPDLHSELNLSSLELGDSALYFCASSGSNVAGELFFGEGSRLTVL.

The chain combines TRBV12-3 or TRBV12-4 with TRBJ1-6; D uncertain. CDR3 length: 12 amino acids. The ends were cut back, 6 bases at V and 8 bases at J, with 8 bases in the middle. The CDR3 DNA reads as TGTGCCAGCAGCCGTACAGATTCACCCCTCCACTTT. Residues: CASSRTDSPLHF.

As for this clone: This same CDR3 is encoded by further DNA sequences in the sample. This chain links TRBV7-2 with TRBJ1-3, with D maybe TRBD1 (5 bases). Trimming took off 1 base at V and 3 bases at J, with 10 bases between the two ends. The CDR3 runs 15 residues. Germline CDR1 reads SGHTA; CDR2 reads FQGNSA. CDR3 bases: TGTGCCAGCAGCTTAGGCCAGGGTAGTGGAAACACCATATATTTT. It specifies CASSLGQGSGNTIYF.

CDR3 in amino acids: CASNEYGNTIYF. DNA for the CDR3: TGTGCCAGCAATGAGTACGGAAACACCATATATTTT. The V gene is TRBV28, the J gene TRBJ1-3, with D unresolved. This CDR3 is built from 12 residues. Trimming removed 7 bases from V and 4 bases from J, with 8 bases in between. Germline V gene data show CDR1 as MDHEN and CDR2 as SYDVKM. Variable domain in full (rest from reference TRBV28 and TRBJ1-3): DVKVTQSSRYLVKRTGEKVFLECVQDMDHENMFWYRQDPGLGLRLIYFSYDVKMKEKGDIPEGYSVSREKKERFSLILESASTNQTSMYLCASNEYGNTIYFGEGSWLTVV.

V usage is TRBV29-1 and J usage is TRBJ1-1; TRBD1 aligns across 9 bases. The length of the CDR3 is 14 residues. J was trimmed by 0 bases and V by 4 bases; bases with no gene match: 3. The germline V gene has CDR1 SQVTM and CDR2 ANQGSEA. As DNA, the CDR3 is TGCAGCGTTGGTGGACAGGGGTTGAACACTGAAGCTTTCTTT. Protein product: CSVGGQGLNTEAFF.

This clone has more than one count but fewer than ten. This CDR3 is CASSPLPGGSYNEQFF. In DNA, the CDR3 is TGCGCCAGCAGCCCACTTCCGGGGGGATCCTACAATGAGCAGTTCTTC. The genes are TRBV5-1 and TRBJ2-1, with TRBD2 matching 7 bases. V was pared by 4 bases and J by 1 base, with 8 bases of the junction left unmatched. The CDR3 consists of 16 residues. Germline assignment: CDR1 SGHRS and CDR2 YFSETQ.